This T cell receptor (beta chain) was recovered during a study of shared clonotypes between healthy human individuals. Notes on the study in general: Approximately 5.4% of naive CD4 clonotypes were common to a handful of donors. Naive subsets generally exceeded memory subsets in estimated richness.

A word on this clone: Its target is not known.

This CDR3 contains 14 residues. Trimming removed 5 bases at V and 6 bases at J, with 15 bases between. The V gene's germline CDR1 is SGHRS and CDR2 YFSETQ. Assay used: immunoSEQ multiplex PCR; TCRdb lists only in-frame clones, some missing. Of about 1.5 million clones detected, about 96% appear once; the ten largest clones hold approximately 1.2%. The chain employs TRBV5-1 and TRBJ2-1; no clear D gene. The sequencing sample was made of naive CD4+ T cells sorted from blood. Subset meaning: CD45RA+ positively selected. The receptor was derived from a man aged 30 to 39 in good health. CDR3 region: CASRSSTVVNEQFF. The CDR3 DNA reads TGCGCCAGCAGATCATCTACGGTAGTCAATGAGCAGTTCTTC.